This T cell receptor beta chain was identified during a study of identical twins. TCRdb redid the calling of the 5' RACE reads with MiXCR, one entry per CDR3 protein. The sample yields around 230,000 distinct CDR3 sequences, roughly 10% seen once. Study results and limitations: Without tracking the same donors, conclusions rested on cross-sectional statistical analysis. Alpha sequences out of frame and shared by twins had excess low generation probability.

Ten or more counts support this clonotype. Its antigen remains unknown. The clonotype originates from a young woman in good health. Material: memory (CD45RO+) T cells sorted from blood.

The CDR3 region has the DNA TGTGCCAGCAGTTTAGGTGGTAGTTTAGAGACCCAGTACTTC. Its translation is CASSLGGSLETQYF. The V call is TRBV12-3 or TRBV12-4, the J call TRBJ2-5; D uncertain. The CDR3 has 14 amino acids. V was shortened by 1 base and J by 4 bases, with 10 bases between the two germline ends.